The 25 T cell receptor beta chains below come from one sample, sequenced in a study of cytomegalovirus exposure and HLA in healthy donors. Repertoires were generated with immunoSEQ multiplex PCR, while TCRdb's copy carries only in-frame clones and drops some. In the table there are about 240,000 clones, around 85% of which are singletons. The sequencing sample was made of PBMCs. The origin of the receptors is a woman aged 30 to 39 in good health and CMV-seropositive.

The genes are TRBV28 and TRBJ1-4; D is unclear. This CDR3 contains 14 residues. Trimming took off 8 bases at V and 8 bases at J, with 18 bases between the two ends. Looked up from germline, CDR1 is MDHEN and CDR2 is SYDVKM. CDR3 sequence reads: CASGSWEAEEKLFF. In nucleotides, the CDR3 is TGTGCCAGCGGTTCCTGGGAAGCGGAGGAAAAACTGTTTTTT.

The rearrangement links TRBV28 to TRBJ2-5; D may be TRBD2 (5 bases). V lost 4 bases, J lost 5 bases, and 11 bases lay in between. CDR3 length: 13 residues. Per germline, CDR1 MDHEN and CDR2 SYDVKM. CDR3 sequence (DNA): TGTGCCAGCAGTTCCGGGGATGGGGAGACCCAGTACTTC. This sequence encodes CASSSGDGETQYF.

The chain couples TRBV18 to TRBJ1-1; a possible D gene is TRBD1 (5 bases). Per germline, CDR1 KGHSH and CDR2 LQKENI. The V gene lost 8 bases and the J gene lost 6 bases, with 10 bases spanning the gap. The CDR3 length is 11 residues. CDR3 nucleotide sequence: TGTGCCAGCCTAGGGGCGCCTGAAGCTTTCTTT. It yields the protein CASLGAPEAFF.

The chain joins TRBV11-3 to TRBJ1-1; 7 bases align to TRBD1. Per the germline V gene, CDR1 is SGHNT and CDR2 is YENEEA. CDR3 length: 16 residues. V lost 5 bases to trimming and J lost 1 base; unmatched junction nucleotides: 10. The chain's CDR3 is CASSPFGTETNTEAFF. The CDR3 DNA reads as TGTGCCAGCAGCCCCTTTGGGACAGAAACGAACACTGAAGCTTTCTTT.

The chain has TRBV18 and TRBJ1-3; the D gene is possibly TRBD1 (5 bases). Germline CDR1 KGHSH, CDR2 LQKENI. The V gene lost 3 bases and the J gene lost 4 bases, with 16 bases spanning the gap. This CDR3 is 16 amino acids long. CDR3 in amino acids: CASSPALPGFGNTIYF. CDR3 bases: TGTGCCAGCTCACCTGCACTTCCAGGGTTCGGAAACACCATATATTTT.

This clone came up a few times. The chain joins TRBV7-2 to TRBJ2-1; TRBD2 agrees at 7 bases. Looked up from germline, CDR1 is SGHTA and CDR2 is FQGNSA. The V and J ends lost 1 base and 4 bases, in that order; junction bases with no gene match: 4. The CDR3 runs 15 residues. CDR3 in DNA: TGTGCCAGCAGCTTAGGGGCTAGCGGATACAATGAGCAGTTCTTC. As protein: CASSLGASGYNEQFF.

CDR3 sequence (DNA): TGCGCCAGCAGCTATAGGGACATGAACACTGAAGCTTTCTTT. The encoded protein is CASSYRDMNTEAFF. The chain uses TRBV5-1 and TRBJ1-1; weak D call: TRBD1 (6 bases). Trimming stripped 3 bases from V and 0 bases from J, with 9 bases between. From germline, CDR1 is SGHRS and CDR2 YFSETQ. CDR3 length: 14 residues.

This clone was picked up one time. The chain joins TRBV4-2 to TRBJ2-1; 8 nucleotides agree with TRBD2. CDR1 is LGHNA, CDR2 YNFKEQ, per germline. V was clipped by 4 bases and J by 7 bases; unmatched bases: 21. This CDR3 has 19 amino acids. The CDR3 nucleotides read TGTGCCAGCAGCCTATCAAGTGGGGATGGATGGCTAGCGGGTAATGAGCAGTTCTTC. Amino acid sequence: CASSLSSGDGWLAGNEQFF.

The genes are TRBV15 and TRBJ2-1; tentatively, D is TRBD2 (5 bases). The CDR3 loop spans 14 amino acids. Trimming shortened V by 7 bases and J by 5 bases, and 15 bases separated the two germline ends. CDR1 and CDR2 from the germline V gene are LNHNV and YYDKDF (reference sequence). CDR3 DNA: TGTGCCACCAATGAGGGAGAACCCCACAATGAGCAGTTCTTC. Translation gives CATNEGEPHNEQFF. Full variable domain (remainder filled in from reference TRBV15 and TRBJ2-1): DAMVIQNPRYQVTQFGKPVTLSCSQTLNHNVMYWYQQKSSQAPKLLFHYYDKDFNNEADTPDNFQSRRPNTSFCFLDIRSPGLGDTAMYLCATNEGEPHNEQFFGPGTRLTVL.

This clone was seen a few times. This rearrangement joins TRBV28 to TRBJ2-7; D is possibly TRBD2 (7 bases). The CDR3 length is 13 residues. Germline CDR1 and CDR2: MDHEN and SYDVKM. Trimming took off 6 bases at V and 6 bases at J, with 15 bases between the two ends. CDR3 region: CASSRPGGAEQYF. CDR3 sequence (DNA): TGTGCCAGCAGCCGACCTGGGGGGGCCGAGCAGTACTTC.

This rearrangement joins TRBV4-1 to TRBJ2-5; D might be TRBD2 (5 bases). CDR3 length equals 16 residues. V lost 1 base and J 5 bases, leaving 17 bases between the germline ends. Germline V gene data show CDR1 as MGHRA and CDR2 as YSYEKL. This CDR3 reads CASSQVGASSWETQYF. The CDR3 nucleotides read TGCGCCAGCAGCCAAGTTGGTGCGTCTAGCTGGGAGACCCAGTACTTC.

The rearrangement links TRBV25-1 to TRBJ1-4, with 8 bases identical to TRBD1. Germline CDR1 and CDR2: MGHDK and SYGVNS. This CDR3 region has 15 residues. V lost 1 base to trimming and J lost 4 bases; unmatched junction nucleotides: 2. DNA for the CDR3: TGTGCCAGCAGTGAATTGACAGGGGTTAATGAAAAACTGTTTTTT. It translates to CASSELTGVNEKLFF.

The rearrangement joins TRBV12-2 to TRBJ2-7; the table calls TRBD2, which could not be checked here. TRBV12-2 is a pseudogene. CDR3 size: 16 residues. The CDR3, as DNA: TGTGCAAGTCGCCCAGAGGAGCGACTAGCGAACTACGAGCAGTACTTC. Translating it yields CASRPEERLANYEQYF.

The V call is TRBV30, the J call TRBJ2-4, with 8 bases that match TRBD2. V lost 0 bases to trimming and J lost 10 bases; unmatched junction nucleotides: 8. Germline lookup yields CDR1 GTSNPN and CDR2 SVGIG (reference sequence). There are 14 residues in the CDR3. The CDR3 sequence: CAWSVRTSRGIQYF. The CDR3 bases are TGTGCCTGGAGTGTAAGGACTAGCCGTGGGATTCAGTACTTC.

The J gene is TRBJ2-3, the V gene TRBV11-2; the match to TRBD2 covers 7 bases. The V and J ends lost 3 bases and 2 bases, in that order; junction bases with no gene match: 5. CDR1 is SGHAT, CDR2 FQNNGV, per germline. The CDR3 length is 15 residues. CDR3 residues: CASSFRGGATDTQYF. The CDR3, as DNA: TGTGCCAGCAGCTTTCGGGGAGGGGCCACAGATACGCAGTATTTT.

The J gene is TRBJ2-1, the V gene TRBV9, with 10 bases identical to TRBD2. There are 16 residues in the CDR3. Per the germline V gene, CDR1 is SGDLS and CDR2 is YYNGEE. With 0 bases clipped from V and 9 bases from J, the junction kept 9 bases outside the gene matches. DNA of the CDR3: TGTGCCAGCAGCGTAGTTCCTAGCGGGAGAAGTGGTGAGCAGTTCTTC. Translating gives CASSVVPSGRSGEQFF.

This chain uses TRBV29-1 with TRBJ1-2, with 10 bases aligning to TRBD1. Germline V CDR1 and CDR2: SQVTM, ANQGSEA. The CDR3 covers 13 residues. J gave up 5 bases and V 7 bases, and 7 bases lay outside the gene matches. The CDR3 here is CSGTGTGDYGYTF. CDR3 coding DNA: TGCAGCGGGACCGGGACAGGGGATTATGGCTACACCTTC.

The J gene is TRBJ2-7, the V gene TRBV11-2; the match to TRBD2 covers 7 bases. The germline V gene has CDR1 SGHAT and CDR2 FQNNGV. J lost 4 bases, V lost 5 bases, and 11 bases had no gene match. The CDR3 totals 15 residues. The CDR3 loop is CASSPRDYPFYEQYF. DNA of the CDR3: TGTGCCAGCAGCCCCCGGGACTACCCCTTTTACGAGCAGTACTTC. The full variable domain, its missing parts supplied by reference TRBV11-2 and TRBJ2-7, is EAGVAQSPRYKIIEKRQSVAFWCNPISGHATLYWYQQILGQGPKLLIQFQNNGVVDDSQLPKDRFSAERLKGVDSTLKIQPAKLEDSAVYLCASSPRDYPFYEQYFGPGTRLTVT.

The CDR3 sequence: CASSQITGAGNTIYF. CDR3 bases: TGTGCCAGCAGCCAAATAACAGGGGCTGGAAACACCATATATTTT. The rearrangement links TRBV7-9 to TRBJ1-3; 7 nucleotides match TRBD1. The CDR3 has 15 residues. Germline assignment: CDR1 SEHNR and CDR2 FQNEAQ (reference sequence). The V segment lost 5 bases and the J segment 2 bases; nucleotides outside the gene matches: 6.

A single count supports this clone. The chain employs TRBV10-3 and TRBJ1-5; tentatively, D is TRBD1 (6 bases). V was trimmed by 7 bases and J by 9 bases, leaving 19 bases between them. The germline V gene has CDR1 ENHRY and CDR2 SYGVKD. The CDR3 consists of 14 residues. The CDR3 coding sequence is TGTGCCATCAAACCCGCCGGACAGCTGGCGCCCCAGCATTTT. Its protein is CAIKPAGQLAPQHF.

The chain uses TRBV28 and TRBJ2-7, with 9 bases aligning to TRBD1. This CDR3 is 15 amino acids long. Germline trimming cut 5 bases from V and 4 bases from J; bases unmatched to any gene: 9. Germline V gives CDR1 MDHEN, CDR2 SYDVKM. CDR3 DNA sequence: TGTGCCAGCAGTACTGGACAGGGGTTGTTTTACGAGCAGTACTTC. This translates into CASSTGQGLFYEQYF.

The chain employs TRBV19 and TRBJ2-2, with 8 bases lining up with TRBD1. Germline lookup yields CDR1 LNHDA and CDR2 SQIVND (reference sequence). The CDR3 has 15 residues. The V gene end was trimmed by 8 bases and the J gene end by 6 bases; junction bases not matched to a gene: 11. CDR3 sequence (DNA): TGTGCCAGTTGGCGACAGGGGTTTAGCGCCGGGGAGCTGTTTTTT. Residues: CASWRQGFSAGELFF.

The chain joins TRBV20-1 to TRBJ2-7; D not resolved. CDR1 and CDR2 from the germline V gene are DFQATT and SNEGSKA (reference sequence). The CDR3 is made up of 11 amino acids. The ends were cut back, 6 bases at V and 4 bases at J, with 10 bases in the middle. CDR3 nucleotide sequence: TGCAGTGCCCCTCTTATGTACGAGCAGTACTTC. Protein sequence: CSAPLMYEQYF.

This rearrangement joins TRBV5-8 to TRBJ1-2; 7 bases align to TRBD1. Germline CDR1 and CDR2: SGHTS and YDEGEE. J lost 0 bases, V lost 4 bases, and 9 bases had no gene match. This CDR3 has 16 residues. The CDR3 region is CASSPRDSFSNYGYTF. The CDR3 nucleotides read TGTGCCAGCAGCCCACGGGACAGTTTTTCTAACTATGGCTACACCTTC.

In its sample, this clone was seen many times. The V gene is TRBV27, the J gene TRBJ2-7; 11 bases agree with TRBD2. V gave up 1 base and J gave up 1 base; unmatched junction bases: 0. There are 15 residues in the CDR3. Germline CDR1 reads MNHEY; CDR2 reads SMNVEV (reference sequence). CDR3 residues: CASSLLAGGSYEQYF. The CDR3 coding sequence is TGTGCCAGCAGTTTATTAGCGGGAGGGTCCTACGAGCAGTACTTC.